This paragraph reports one T cell receptor beta chain. CDR1 and CDR2 from the germline V gene are LNHDA and SQIVND (reference sequence). The ends lost 4 bases at V and 4 bases at J; junction bases unmatched: 9. The CDR3 loop spans 17 amino acids. This record belongs to a study of blood T cell repertoires in COVID-19. Study information: COVID-19 samples collected from the United States, Italy and Spain covered acute and convalescent phases.

Repertoires were generated with immunoSEQ multiplex PCR, while TCRdb's copy carries only in-frame clones and drops some. The table shows 150,000 to 200,000 clones, with over 80% occurring only once. The sequence derives from a woman in her forties or fifties with acute or convalescent COVID-19. Sequencing input: peripheral blood. V is TRBV19 and J is TRBJ2-2, with 10 bases lining up with TRBD1. The CDR3 loop is CASSKDSGQGTTGELFF. DNA for the CDR3: TGTGCCAGTAGTAAAGATTCGGGACAGGGGACCACCGGGGAGCTGTTTTTT.